This T cell receptor (beta chain) emerged from a study of T cell responses to AZD1222 COVID-19 vaccine. The CDR3 loop spans 15 amino acids. Germline loops: CDR1 KGHSH, CDR2 LQKENI. Trimming took 3 bases from V and 6 from J; bases not matched to a gene: 4. The data were produced by immunoSEQ multiplex PCR, yet TCRdb's version contains in-frame clones alone and is incomplete. The sample lists 150,000 to 200,000 clones; approximately 94% were seen once. General study results and limits: Repertoire sampling was restricted to post-peak T cell response timepoints. Baseline serology detected seropositivity in only six AZD1222 recipients. Elevations in Spike-specific TCR breadth and depth followed administration of two AZD1222 doses. White British people made up most donors, females outnumbered males, and clonal diversity was possibly underestimated.

For this clone: Its antigen remains unidentified.

The sequence was obtained from an adult in good health. The starting material was peripheral blood, obtained on day 0 of AZD1222 vaccination. The chain couples TRBV18 to TRBJ2-1, with 11 bases fitting TRBD2. CDR3 amino acids: CASSPVLAGGNEQFF. CDR3 DNA: TGTGCCAGCTCACCGGTCCTAGCGGGAGGCAATGAGCAGTTCTTC.